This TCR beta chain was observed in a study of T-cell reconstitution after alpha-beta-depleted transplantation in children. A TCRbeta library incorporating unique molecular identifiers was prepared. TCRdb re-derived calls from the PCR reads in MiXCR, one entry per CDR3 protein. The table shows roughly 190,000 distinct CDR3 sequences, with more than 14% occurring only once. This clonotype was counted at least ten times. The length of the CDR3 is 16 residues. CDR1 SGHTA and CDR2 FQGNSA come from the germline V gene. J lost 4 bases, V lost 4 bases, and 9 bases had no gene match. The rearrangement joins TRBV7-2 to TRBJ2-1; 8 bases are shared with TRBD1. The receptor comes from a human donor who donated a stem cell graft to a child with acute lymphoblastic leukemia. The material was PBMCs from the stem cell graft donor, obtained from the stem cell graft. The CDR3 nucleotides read TGTGCCAGCAGCTCCTCTCCAGGGGGCGGGTACAATGAGCAGTTCTTC. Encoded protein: CASSSSPGGGYNEQFF.